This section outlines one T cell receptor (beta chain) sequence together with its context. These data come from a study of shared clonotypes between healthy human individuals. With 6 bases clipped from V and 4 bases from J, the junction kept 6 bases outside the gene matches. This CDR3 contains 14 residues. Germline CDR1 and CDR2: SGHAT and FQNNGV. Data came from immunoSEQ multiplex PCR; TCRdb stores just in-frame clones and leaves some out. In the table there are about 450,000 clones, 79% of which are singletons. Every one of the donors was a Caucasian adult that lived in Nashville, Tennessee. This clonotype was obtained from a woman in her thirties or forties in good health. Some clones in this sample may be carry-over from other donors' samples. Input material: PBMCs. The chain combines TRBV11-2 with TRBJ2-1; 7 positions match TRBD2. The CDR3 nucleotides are TGTGCCAGCAGTTTCGGGAGGCAATACAATGAGCAGTTCTTC. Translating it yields CASSFGRQYNEQFF.